This TCR beta chain is drawn from a study of blood T cell repertoires in COVID-19. On the study more broadly: PBMCs, B-cell-depleted T cells, or T cells were the source of the cDNA or gDNA that made up the material.

Here immunoSEQ multiplex PCR was the method, and the copy in TCRdb shows in-frame clones only, minus some. Here the sample spans about 180,000 clones, roughly 87% being singletons. This CDR3 has 16 residues. In germline, CDR1 is LGHNA, CDR2 YNFKEQ. V was cut by 1 base and J by 1 base, with 10 bases left in between. Categorization into cohorts depended on clinical history that participants reported. The source material was PBMCs or T cells enriched from blood (not recorded which). The chain has TRBV4-2 and TRBJ1-4; D might be TRBD1 (6 bases). This sequence was found in a woman between 40 and 50 years old with acute COVID-19. CDR3 loop: CASSQGGGETNEKLFF. CDR3 nucleotide sequence: TGTGCCAGCAGCCAAGGAGGGGGAGAAACTAATGAAAAACTGTTTTTT.